The 7 T cell receptor beta chains presented below share a single source sample, sequenced in a study of blood T cell repertoires in COVID-19. The method was immunoSEQ multiplex PCR; TCRdb's version includes in-frame clones alone and lacks a portion of them. The repertoire holds about 100,000 clones, with just over 90% as singletons. The sample consisted of peripheral blood. These receptors all come from a man between 60 and 70 years old with acute or convalescent COVID-19.

The chain has TRBV28 and TRBJ1-2, with TRBD1 matching over 7 bases. With 1 base clipped from V and 7 bases from J, the junction kept 6 bases outside the gene matches. Germline CDR1 and CDR2: MDHEN and SYDVKM. The CDR3 covers 14 residues. This CDR3 is CASSLFQGVSGYTF. The CDR3 DNA reads TGTGCCAGCAGTTTATTTCAGGGGGTCTCTGGCTACACCTTC.

This clone occurred a few times. This sequence joins TRBV5-1 and TRBJ1-4; TRBD1 agrees at 10 bases. The CDR3 runs to 15 residues. From germline, CDR1 is SGHRS and CDR2 YFSETQ. V lost 4 bases and J lost 3; bases outside the gene matches: 3. The CDR3 loop reads CASSRTGGSNEKLFF. In DNA form, the CDR3 reads TGCGCCAGCAGCAGGACAGGGGGGTCTAATGAAAAACTGTTTTTT.

V usage is TRBV5-4 and J usage is TRBJ2-1, with TRBD2 as a possible D gene (6 bases). Trimming left V 1 base short and J 5 bases short, with 7 bases between. Germline CDR1 reads SGHNT; CDR2 reads YYREEE (reference sequence). The CDR3 covers 13 residues. CDR3 loop: CASSLTGDNEQFF. CDR3 bases: TGTGCCAGCAGCTTGACGGGAGACAATGAGCAGTTCTTC. Filled out from reference TRBV5-4 and TRBJ2-1, the complete variable domain reads ETGVTQSPTHLIKTRGQQVTLRCSSQSGHNTVSWYQQALGQGPQFIFQYYREEENGRGNFPPRFSGLQFPNYSSELNVNALELDDSALYLCASSLTGDNEQFFGPGTRLTVL.

The rearrangement joins TRBV30 to TRBJ1-5; unclear D gene. The V end lost 0 bases, the J end lost 3 bases, and 6 bases lay between the germline ends. Per the germline V gene, CDR1 is GTSNPN and CDR2 is SVGIG (reference sequence). This CDR3 is built from 13 residues. In nucleotides, the CDR3 is TGTGCCTGGAGTGTAACTAACAATCAGCCCCAGCATTTT. This gives the protein CAWSVTNNQPQHF.

The genes are TRBV27 and TRBJ2-2; 8 nucleotides match TRBD2. V lost 1 base and J lost 4; bases outside the gene matches: 8. Germline CDR1 reads MNHEY; CDR2 reads SMNVEV (reference sequence). The CDR3 consists of 17 residues. This CDR3 reads CASSLFTPSGGTGELFF. The CDR3 DNA follows: TGTGCCAGCAGTTTATTTACCCCGAGCGGGGGCACCGGGGAGCTGTTTTTT.

This chain links TRBV6-2 or TRBV6-3 with TRBJ2-1, with 14 bases that match TRBD2. J lost 0 bases, V lost 5 bases, and 12 bases had no gene match. CDR1 and CDR2 from the germline V gene are MNHEY and SVGEGT. The CDR3 is 20 amino acids. The CDR3 nucleotides are TGTGCCAGCAGTCCGCTGACTAGCGGGAGGGCCGGGAGCTCCTACAATGAGCAGTTCTTC. This translates into CASSPLTSGRAGSSYNEQFF.

CDR3 in amino acids: CASSSDRRYEQYF. CDR3 DNA: TGTGCCAGTAGTAGTGACAGGCGGTACGAGCAGTACTTC. The chain carries TRBV19 and TRBJ2-7, with D tentatively TRBD1 (6 bases). This CDR3 has 13 amino acids. The V gene's germline CDR1 is LNHDA and CDR2 SQIVND (reference sequence). V was clipped by 4 bases and J by 4 bases, with 11 bases between them.